These T cell receptor beta chains were read from a single sample in a study of technical replicates of blood from several donors. Repertoires were generated with immunoSEQ multiplex PCR, while TCRdb's copy carries only in-frame clones and drops some. The table shows tens of thousands of clones, with 75% to 90% occurring only once. The sample was PBMCs. The source of these receptors is a human donor in good health. Some clones in this sample may be carry-over from other donors' samples. Each CDR3 is given with its conserved first and last residue. The order of the fields is CDR3 length, D gene, V gene, J gene, clone size, CDR3 DNA, CDR3 protein. A D gene is named only where the DNA matches it firmly. Size is stated for part of the rows, as once, few or many counts, or as a class when the clone is expanded.

17	TRBD2	TRBV5-1	TRBJ2-3	NA	TGCGCCAGCAGCCAGGGAACTAGCGGGAGGGCCGCAGATACGCAGTATTTT	CASSQGTSGRAADTQYF
15	NA	TRBV7-2	TRBJ2-6	NA	TGTGCCAGCAGCTGGGCCCCATCTGGGGCCAACGTCCTGACTTTC	CASSWAPSGANVLTF
16	TRBD1	TRBV5-4	TRBJ2-5	NA	TGTGCCAGCAGCTTGCAGTCGACAGGGGCGCAAGAGACCCAGTACTTC	CASSLQSTGAQETQYF
14	NA	TRBV6-1	TRBJ2-3	NA	TGTGCCAGCAGTGTAGATCGGGGGACAGATACGCAGTATTTT	CASSVDRGTDTQYF
13	NA	TRBV18	TRBJ1-4	NA	TGTGCCAGCGCACAGGGAGTTAATGAAAAACTGTTTTTT	CASAQGVNEKLFF
16	TRBD2	TRBV5-4	TRBJ2-3	NA	TGTGCCAGCAGCGCCTTAGCGGGAGCTACTCCAGATACGCAGTATTTT	CASSALAGATPDTQYF
15	TRBD1	TRBV6-4	TRBJ1-1	NA	TGTGCCAGCAGTGTGGAGACAGGGGGCATCACTGAAGCTTTCTTT	CASSVETGGITEAFF
17	TRBD2	TRBV7-6	TRBJ2-2	few	TGTGCCAGCAGCTTAGATACACTAGCGATTAAAACCGGGGAGCTGTTTTTT	CASSLDTLAIKTGELFF
11	NA	TRBV7-2	TRBJ1-1	many	TGTGCCAGCAGCCTTCACACTGAAGCTTTCTTT	CASSLHTEAFF
16	NA	TRBV7-3	TRBJ2-5	NA	TGTGCCAGCAGCTTAAACTTCCAGGGGAAAGGGGAGACCCAGTACTTC	CASSLNFQGKGETQYF
12	NA	TRBV18	TRBJ2-5	NA	TGTGCCAGCTCGTACCGGAGGGAGACCCAGTACTTC	CASSYRRETQYF
14	TRBD1	TRBV18	TRBJ2-7	NA	TGTGCCAGCTCACCACAGAGGGGGCATTACGAGCAGTACTTC	CASSPQRGHYEQYF
14	TRBD2	TRBV5-6	TRBJ2-7	NA	TGTGCCAGCAGCTTACTAGCGGGGATCCACGAGCAGTACTTC	CASSLLAGIHEQYF
18	TRBD1	TRBV7-6	TRBJ2-1	NA	TGTGCCAGCAGCTTAGTGGCGGGTACCGGACAGGCCTACAATGAGCAGTTCTTC	CASSLVAGTGQAYNEQFF
16	NA	TRBV10-1	TRBJ2-1	once	TGCGCCAGCAGCGGTCCCCGCAGGGGCTCCTACAATGAGCAGTTCTTC	CASSGPRRGSYNEQFF
14	TRBD1	TRBV5-8	TRBJ2-5	NA	TGTGCCAGCAGCACGACAGGGACCGGGGAGACCCAGTACTTC	CASSTTGTGETQYF